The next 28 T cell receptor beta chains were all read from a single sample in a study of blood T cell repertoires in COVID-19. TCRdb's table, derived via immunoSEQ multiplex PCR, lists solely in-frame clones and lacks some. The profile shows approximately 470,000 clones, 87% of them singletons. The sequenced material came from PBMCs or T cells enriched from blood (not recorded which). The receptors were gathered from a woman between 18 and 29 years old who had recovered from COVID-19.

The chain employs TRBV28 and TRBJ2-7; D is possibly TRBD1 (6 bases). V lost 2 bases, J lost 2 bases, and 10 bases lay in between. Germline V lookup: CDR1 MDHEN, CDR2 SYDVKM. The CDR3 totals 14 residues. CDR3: CASSLTGNTYEQYF. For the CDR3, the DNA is TGTGCCAGCAGTTTAACAGGGAATACCTACGAGCAGTACTTC.

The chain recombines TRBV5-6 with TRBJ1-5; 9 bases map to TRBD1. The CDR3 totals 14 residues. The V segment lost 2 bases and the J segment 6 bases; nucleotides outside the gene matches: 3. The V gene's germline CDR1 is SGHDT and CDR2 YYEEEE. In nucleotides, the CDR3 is TGTGCCAGCAGCTTAGGACAGGGGATTCAGCCCCAGCATTTT. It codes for CASSLGQGIQPQHF.

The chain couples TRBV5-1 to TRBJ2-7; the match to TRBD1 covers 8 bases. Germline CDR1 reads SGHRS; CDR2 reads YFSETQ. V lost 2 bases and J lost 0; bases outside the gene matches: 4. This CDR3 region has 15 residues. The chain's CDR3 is CASSLGQGTSYEQYF. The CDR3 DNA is TGCGCCAGCAGCTTAGGACAGGGAACCTCCTACGAGCAGTACTTC.

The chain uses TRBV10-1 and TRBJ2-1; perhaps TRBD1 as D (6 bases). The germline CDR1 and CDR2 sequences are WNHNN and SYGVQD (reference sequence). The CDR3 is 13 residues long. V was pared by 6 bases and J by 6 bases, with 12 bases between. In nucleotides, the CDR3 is TGCGCCAGCAGAAAGACAGGTAGCAATGAGCAGTTCTTC. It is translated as CASRKTGSNEQFF.

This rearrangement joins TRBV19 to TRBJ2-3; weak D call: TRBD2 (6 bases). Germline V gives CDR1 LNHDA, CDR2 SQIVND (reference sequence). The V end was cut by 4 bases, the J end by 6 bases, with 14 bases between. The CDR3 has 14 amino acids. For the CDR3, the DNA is TGTGCCAGTAGTAGGGGTCGGACTACCGATACGCAGTATTTT. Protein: CASSRGRTTDTQYF.

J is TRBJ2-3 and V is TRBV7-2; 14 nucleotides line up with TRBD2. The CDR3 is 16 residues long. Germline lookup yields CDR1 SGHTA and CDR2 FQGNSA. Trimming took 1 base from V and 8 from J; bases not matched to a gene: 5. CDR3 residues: CASSLGLAGGQGTQYF. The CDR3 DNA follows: TGTGCCAGCAGCTTAGGACTAGCGGGGGGGCAGGGTACGCAGTATTTT.

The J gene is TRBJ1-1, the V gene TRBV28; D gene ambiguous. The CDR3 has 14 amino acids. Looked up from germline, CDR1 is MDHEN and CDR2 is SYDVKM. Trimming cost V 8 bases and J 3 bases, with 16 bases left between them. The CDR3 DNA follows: TGTGCCAGCTTCCCCCCGGGTACATACACTGAAGCTTTCTTT. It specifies CASFPPGTYTEAFF.

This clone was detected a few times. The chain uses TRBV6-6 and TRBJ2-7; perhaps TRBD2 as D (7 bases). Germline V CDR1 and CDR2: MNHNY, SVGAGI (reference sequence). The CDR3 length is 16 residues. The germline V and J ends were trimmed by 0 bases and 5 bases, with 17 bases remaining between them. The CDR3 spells CASSYSSGGRGDEQYF. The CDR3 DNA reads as TGTGCCAGCAGTTACTCGTCCGGGGGCCGGGGGGACGAGCAGTACTTC.

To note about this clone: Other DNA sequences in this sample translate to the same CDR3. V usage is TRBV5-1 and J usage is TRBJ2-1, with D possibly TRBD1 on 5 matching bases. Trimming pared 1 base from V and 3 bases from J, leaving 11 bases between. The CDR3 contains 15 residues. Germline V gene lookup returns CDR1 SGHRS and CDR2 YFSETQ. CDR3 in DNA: TGCGCCAGCAGCTTGACTTCCGACAGCTACAATGAGCAGTTCTTC. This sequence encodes CASSLTSDSYNEQFF.

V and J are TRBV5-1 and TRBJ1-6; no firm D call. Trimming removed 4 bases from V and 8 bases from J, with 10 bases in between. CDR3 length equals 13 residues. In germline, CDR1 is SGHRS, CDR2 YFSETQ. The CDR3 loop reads CASSPEIDSPLHF. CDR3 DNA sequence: TGCGCCAGCAGCCCCGAGATTGATTCACCCCTCCACTTT.

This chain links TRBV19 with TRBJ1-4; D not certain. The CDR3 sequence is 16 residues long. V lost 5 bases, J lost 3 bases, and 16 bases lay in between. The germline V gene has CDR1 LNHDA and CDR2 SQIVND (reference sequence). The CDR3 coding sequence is TGTGCCAGTAGTCTGAATCCGGGAGAAGCTAATGAAAAACTGTTTTTT. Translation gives CASSLNPGEANEKLFF.

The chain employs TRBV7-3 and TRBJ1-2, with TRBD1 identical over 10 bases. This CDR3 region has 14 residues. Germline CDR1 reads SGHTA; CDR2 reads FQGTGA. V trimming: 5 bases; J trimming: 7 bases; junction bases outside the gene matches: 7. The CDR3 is CASSPGQGVSGYTF. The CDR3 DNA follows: TGTGCCAGCAGCCCCGGACAGGGGGTATCTGGCTACACCTTC.

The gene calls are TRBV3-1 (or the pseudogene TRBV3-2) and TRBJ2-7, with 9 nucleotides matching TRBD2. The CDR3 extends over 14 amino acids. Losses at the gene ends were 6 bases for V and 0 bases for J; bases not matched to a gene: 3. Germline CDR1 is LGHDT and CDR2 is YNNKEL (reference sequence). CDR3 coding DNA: TGTGCCAGCAGACCGACTAGCGGCTCCTACGAGCAGTACTTC. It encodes CASRPTSGSYEQYF.

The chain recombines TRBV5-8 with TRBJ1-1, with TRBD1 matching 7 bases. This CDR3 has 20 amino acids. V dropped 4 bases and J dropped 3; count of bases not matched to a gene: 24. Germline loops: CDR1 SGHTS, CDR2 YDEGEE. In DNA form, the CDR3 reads TGTGCCAGCAGCCTAACGTCCCCACTCGAACAAAAAGGGGGCCACACTGAAGCTTTCTTT. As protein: CASSLTSPLEQKGGHTEAFF.

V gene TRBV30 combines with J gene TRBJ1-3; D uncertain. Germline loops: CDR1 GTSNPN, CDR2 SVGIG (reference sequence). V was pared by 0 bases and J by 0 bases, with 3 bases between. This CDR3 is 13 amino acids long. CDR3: CAWSVASGNTIYF. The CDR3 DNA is TGTGCCTGGAGTGTAGCCTCTGGAAACACCATATATTTT.

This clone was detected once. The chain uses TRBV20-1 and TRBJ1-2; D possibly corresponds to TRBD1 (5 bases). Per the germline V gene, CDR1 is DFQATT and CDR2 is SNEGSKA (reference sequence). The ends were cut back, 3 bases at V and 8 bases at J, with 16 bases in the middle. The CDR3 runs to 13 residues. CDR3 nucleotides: TGCAGTGCTAGTTGGCAGGTGAACAGGGGCTACACCTTC. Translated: CSASWQVNRGYTF.

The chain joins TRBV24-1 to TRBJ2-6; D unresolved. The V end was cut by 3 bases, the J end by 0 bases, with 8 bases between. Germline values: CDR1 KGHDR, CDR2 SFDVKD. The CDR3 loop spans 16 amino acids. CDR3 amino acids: CATSDRSSSGANVLTF. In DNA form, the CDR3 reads TGTGCCACCAGTGATCGGTCCTCCTCTGGGGCCAACGTCCTGACTTTC.

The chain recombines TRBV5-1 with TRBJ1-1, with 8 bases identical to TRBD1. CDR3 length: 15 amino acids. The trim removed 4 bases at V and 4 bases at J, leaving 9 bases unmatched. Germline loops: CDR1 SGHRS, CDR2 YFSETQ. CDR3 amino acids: CASSPILDRGTEAFF. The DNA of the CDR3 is TGCGCCAGCAGCCCAATTTTAGACAGGGGCACTGAAGCTTTCTTT.

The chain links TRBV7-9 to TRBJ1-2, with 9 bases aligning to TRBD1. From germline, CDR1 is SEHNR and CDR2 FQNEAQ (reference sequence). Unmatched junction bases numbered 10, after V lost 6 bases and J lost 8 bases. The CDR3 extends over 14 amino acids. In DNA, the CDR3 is TGTGCCAGCAGAGACATACAGGGGGCTAGGGGCTACACCTTC. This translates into CASRDIQGARGYTF.

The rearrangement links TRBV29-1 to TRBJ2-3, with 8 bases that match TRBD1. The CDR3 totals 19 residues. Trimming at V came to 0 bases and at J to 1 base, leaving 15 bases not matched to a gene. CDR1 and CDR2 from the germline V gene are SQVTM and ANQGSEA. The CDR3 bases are TGCAGCGTTGAAGATAAGCCCGCGACCCAGGGGGCCCGCACAGATACGCAGTATTTT. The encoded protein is CSVEDKPATQGARTDTQYF.

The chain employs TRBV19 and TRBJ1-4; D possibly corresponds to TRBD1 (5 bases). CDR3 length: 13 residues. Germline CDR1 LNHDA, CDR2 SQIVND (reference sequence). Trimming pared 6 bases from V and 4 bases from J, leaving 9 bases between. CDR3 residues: CASRRQLNEKLFF. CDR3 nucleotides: TGTGCCAGTAGAAGACAGCTTAATGAAAAACTGTTTTTT.

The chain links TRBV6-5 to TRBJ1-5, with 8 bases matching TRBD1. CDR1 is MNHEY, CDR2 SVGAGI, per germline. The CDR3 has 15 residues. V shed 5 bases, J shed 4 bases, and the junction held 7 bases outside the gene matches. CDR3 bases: TGTGCCAGCAGTATTCTCGGGACAGGAAATCAGCCCCAGCATTTT. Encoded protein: CASSILGTGNQPQHF.

The CDR3 region is CASSFFAGTGELFF. As DNA, the CDR3 is TGTGCCAGCAGCTTTTTCGCGGGCACCGGGGAGCTGTTTTTT. This rearrangement joins TRBV11-2 to TRBJ2-2, with a possible D match to TRBD2 (5 bases). Trimming cost V 3 bases and J 4 bases, with 9 bases left between them. From germline, CDR1 is SGHAT and CDR2 FQNNGV. The length of the CDR3 is 14 residues.

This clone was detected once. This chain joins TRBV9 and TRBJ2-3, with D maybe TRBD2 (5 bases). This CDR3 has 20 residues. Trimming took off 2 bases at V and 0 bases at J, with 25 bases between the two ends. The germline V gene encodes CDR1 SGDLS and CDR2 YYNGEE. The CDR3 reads CASSVPRVGPLDSSTDTQYF. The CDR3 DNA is TGTGCCAGCAGCGTCCCGAGGGTAGGACCCCTCGATTCTAGCACAGATACGCAGTATTTT.

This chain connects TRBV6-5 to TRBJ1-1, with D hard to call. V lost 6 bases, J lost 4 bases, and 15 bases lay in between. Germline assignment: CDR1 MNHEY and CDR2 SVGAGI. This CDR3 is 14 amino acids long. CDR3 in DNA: TGTGCCAGCAGCCCCTACAGAACGAGCACTGAAGCTTTCTTT. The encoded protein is CASSPYRTSTEAFF.

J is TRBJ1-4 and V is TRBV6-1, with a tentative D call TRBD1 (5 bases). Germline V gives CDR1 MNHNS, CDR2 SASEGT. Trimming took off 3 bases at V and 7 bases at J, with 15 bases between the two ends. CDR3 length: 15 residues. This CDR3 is CASSEKWQGSEKLFF. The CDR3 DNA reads TGTGCCAGCAGTGAGAAATGGCAGGGTAGTGAAAAACTGTTTTTT.

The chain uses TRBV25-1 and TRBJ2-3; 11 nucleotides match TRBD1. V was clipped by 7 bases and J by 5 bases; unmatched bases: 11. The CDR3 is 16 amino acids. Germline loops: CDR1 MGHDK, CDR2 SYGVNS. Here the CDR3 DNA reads TGTGCCAGCACCCTATCCGGGACAGGGGGGGTAGATACGCAGTATTTT. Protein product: CASTLSGTGGVDTQYF.

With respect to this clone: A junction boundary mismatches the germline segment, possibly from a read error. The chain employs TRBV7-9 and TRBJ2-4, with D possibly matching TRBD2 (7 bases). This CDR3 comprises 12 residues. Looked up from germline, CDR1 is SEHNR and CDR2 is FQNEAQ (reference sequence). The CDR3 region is CASSPPGGLLNF. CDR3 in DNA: TGTGCCAGCAGCCCGCCGGGGGGCCTACTAAACTTC.